The 15 T cell receptor beta chains below were found in one sample sequenced in a study of blood T cell repertoires in COVID-19 (dated by TCRdb to 2018 to 2021). The library was produced with the immunoSEQ multiplex PCR assay. What TCRdb holds here is the immuneACCESS table cut down to in-frame rearrangements. Part of the clones is not present; checked against another copy, under half of the missing clones reflect an unresolved V gene, and the others are unexplained. The sample profile shows around 100,000 clones; 75% to 90% of them were found once. 1.5% to 2% of the sample is taken by the ten largest. Material for sequencing was peripheral blood. These TCRs come from a man older than 75 with acute or convalescent COVID-19.

The chain joins TRBV7-6 to TRBJ2-2; TRBD1 might be the D (6 bases). The V end was cut by 5 bases, the J end by 0 bases, with 13 bases between. The CDR3 consists of 16 residues. Per the germline V gene, CDR1 is SGHVS and CDR2 is FNYEAQ. The CDR3 protein is CASSPIGTPNTGELFF. DNA for the CDR3: TGTGCCAGCAGCCCTATAGGGACACCGAACACCGGGGAGCTGTTTTTT.

V usage is TRBV10-3 and J usage is TRBJ1-1; D gene unclear. CDR1 ENHRY and CDR2 SYGVKD come from the germline V gene. The CDR3 covers 13 residues. V was shortened by 4 bases and J by 4 bases, with 10 bases between the two germline ends. CDR3 coding DNA: TGTGCCATCAGTGGGCGGGGAACCACTGAAGCTTTCTTT. This sequence encodes CAISGRGTTEAFF.

The genes are TRBV7-9 and TRBJ1-5; D is ambiguous. CDR1 is SEHNR and CDR2 is FQNEAQ in the germline V gene (reference sequence). Between the trimmed V and J ends, which lost 2 bases and 3 bases, there was a span of 8 bases. The CDR3 covers 14 residues. The DNA for the CDR3 is TGTGCCAGCAGCTTAATGGGCGTCAATCAGCCCCAGCATTTT. It is translated as CASSLMGVNQPQHF.

The rearrangement links TRBV3-1 (or the pseudogene TRBV3-2) to TRBJ2-1; TRBD2 agrees at 10 bases. The CDR3 runs to 15 residues. V gave up 4 bases and J gave up 6 bases; unmatched junction bases: 6. CDR1 and CDR2 (germline): LGHDT, YNNKEL (reference sequence). CDR3 sequence (DNA): TGTGCCAGCAGCCGCGAGGGACTAGCGTTCAATGAGCAGTTCTTC. Protein sequence: CASSREGLAFNEQFF.

This sequence joins TRBV7-2 and TRBJ2-5; the match to TRBD2 covers 9 bases. Germline V gives CDR1 SGHTA, CDR2 FQGNSA. The CDR3 sequence is 14 residues long. The V and J ends lost 5 bases and 4 bases, in that order; junction bases with no gene match: 5. CDR3: CASSRAGGLETQYF. The CDR3 DNA is TGTGCCAGCAGCAGAGCGGGAGGATTAGAGACCCAGTACTTC.

This clone was counted only a few times. This sequence joins TRBV28 and TRBJ2-7; 9 bases fit TRBD1. The CDR3 is made up of 14 amino acids. The V gene end was trimmed by 4 bases and the J gene end by 3 bases; junction bases not matched to a gene: 4. Germline CDR1 and CDR2: MDHEN and SYDVKM. DNA of the CDR3: TGTGCCAGCAGTTCCGGGACAGGGATCTACGAGCAGTACTTC. Protein product: CASSSGTGIYEQYF. Drawing the rest from reference TRBV28 and TRBJ2-7, the complete variable domain is DVKVTQSSRYLVKRTGEKVFLECVQDMDHENMFWYRQDPGLGLRLIYFSYDVKMKEKGDIPEGYSVSREKKERFSLILESASTNQTSMYLCASSSGTGIYEQYFGPGTRLTVT.

This sequence joins TRBV29-1 and TRBJ1-5; the D is unclear. CDR1 and CDR2 from the germline V gene are SQVTM and ANQGSEA. CDR3 length: 14 amino acids. The V gene lost 6 bases and the J gene lost 1 base, with 13 bases spanning the gap. This CDR3 reads CSVAESQSNQPQHF. CDR3 in DNA: TGCAGCGTCGCGGAGTCTCAGAGCAATCAGCCCCAGCATTTT.

The V gene is TRBV20-1, the J gene TRBJ2-2; 15 bases agree with TRBD2. The V and J ends lost 3 bases and 4 bases, in that order; junction bases with no gene match: 3. In germline, CDR1 is DFQATT, CDR2 SNEGSKA (reference sequence). CDR3 length: 16 amino acids. The CDR3 sequence is CSASGTSGRSTGELFF. DNA for the CDR3: TGCAGTGCTAGTGGGACTAGCGGGAGGTCCACCGGGGAGCTGTTTTTT.

The CDR3, as DNA: TGTGCCAGCAGCCGGACAGGGGGGGATACGCAGTATTTT. Translation gives CASSRTGGDTQYF. The V call is TRBV28, the J call TRBJ2-3; 10 bases match TRBD1. The V gene end was trimmed by 6 bases and the J gene end by 6 bases; junction bases not matched to a gene: 3. Germline CDR1 reads MDHEN; CDR2 reads SYDVKM. The CDR3 loop spans 13 amino acids.

The genes are TRBV6-6 and TRBJ1-1; D possibly corresponds to TRBD1 (5 bases). V gave up 0 bases and J gave up 1 base, with 9 bases separating them. Germline CDR1 and CDR2: MNHNY and SVGAGI (reference sequence). CDR3 size: 15 residues. CDR3 protein: CASSYSPGRNTEAFF. The CDR3 DNA follows: TGTGCCAGCAGTTACTCCCCAGGGCGGAACACTGAAGCTTTCTTT.

This chain joins TRBV6-5 and TRBJ2-1; tentative D call: TRBD2 (6 bases). The CDR3 is 16 amino acids. Germline lookup yields CDR1 MNHEY and CDR2 SVGAGI. Trimming removed 2 bases from V and 5 bases from J, with 16 bases in between. Here the CDR3 reads CASSYQRAIGHNEQFF. The DNA for the CDR3 is TGTGCCAGCAGTTACCAGCGGGCCATAGGCCACAATGAGCAGTTCTTC.

The count of this clone is one. The gene calls are TRBV27 and TRBJ2-5; TRBD2 aligns across 8 bases. Looked up from germline, CDR1 is MNHEY and CDR2 is SMNVEV (reference sequence). CDR3 length: 14 residues. V lost 5 bases to trimming and J lost 1 base; unmatched junction nucleotides: 3. The CDR3 sequence is CASSASGLQETQYF. In DNA, the CDR3 is TGTGCCAGCAGTGCTAGCGGGCTCCAAGAGACCCAGTACTTC.

This clone was detected a few times. V is TRBV19 and J is TRBJ2-1; 9 nucleotides align to TRBD2. The CDR3 runs to 15 residues. V was pared by 6 bases and J by 6 bases, with 9 bases of the junction left unmatched. Looked up from germline, CDR1 is LNHDA and CDR2 is SQIVND (reference sequence). CDR3 amino acids: CASSPLTSGSNEQFF. The DNA of the CDR3 is TGTGCCAGTAGCCCCCTAACTAGCGGGTCCAATGAGCAGTTCTTC.

The J gene is TRBJ2-5, the V gene TRBV28; 11 bases are shared with TRBD2. The CDR3 totals 16 residues. The V segment lost 5 bases and the J segment 4 bases; nucleotides outside the gene matches: 9. Germline V gives CDR1 MDHEN, CDR2 SYDVKM. CDR3 sequence reads: CASSITGTSGGETQYF. The CDR3 region has the DNA TGTGCCAGCAGTATTACCGGGACTAGCGGCGGAGAGACCCAGTACTTC. The variable domain in full, with the rest retrieved from reference TRBV28 and TRBJ2-5, is DVKVTQSSRYLVKRTGEKVFLECVQDMDHENMFWYRQDPGLGLRLIYFSYDVKMKEKGDIPEGYSVSREKKERFSLILESASTNQTSMYLCASSITGTSGGETQYFGPGTRLLVL.

The chain is built from TRBV5-5 and TRBJ2-1, with 8 bases fitting TRBD2. The CDR3 totals 14 residues. Trimming at V came to 4 bases and at J to 9 bases, leaving 9 bases not matched to a gene. The germline gives CDR1 SGHKS, CDR2 YYEKEE (reference sequence). The CDR3 coding sequence is TGTGCCAGCAGCCAGACCTTAGCGGGACTTGAGCAGTTCTTC. Residues: CASSQTLAGLEQFF. Full variable domain (outside the CDR3, taken from reference TRBV5-5 and TRBJ2-1): DAGVTQSPTHLIKTRGQQVTLRCSPISGHKSVSWYQQVLGQGPQFIFQYYEKEERGRGNFPDRFSARQFPNYSSELNVNALLLGDSALYLCASSQTLAGLEQFFGPGTRLTVL.